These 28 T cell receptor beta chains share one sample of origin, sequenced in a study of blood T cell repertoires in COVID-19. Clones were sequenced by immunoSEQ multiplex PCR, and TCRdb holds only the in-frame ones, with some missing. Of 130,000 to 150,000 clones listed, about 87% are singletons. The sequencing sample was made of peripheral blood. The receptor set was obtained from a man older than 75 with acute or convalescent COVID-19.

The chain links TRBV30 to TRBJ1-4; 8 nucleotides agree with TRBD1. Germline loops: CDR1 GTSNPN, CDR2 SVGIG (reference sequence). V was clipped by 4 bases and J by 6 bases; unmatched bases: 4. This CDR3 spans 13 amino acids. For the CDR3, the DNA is TGTGCCTGGACACAGGGGGGGGATGAAAAACTGTTTTTT. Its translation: CAWTQGGDEKLFF.

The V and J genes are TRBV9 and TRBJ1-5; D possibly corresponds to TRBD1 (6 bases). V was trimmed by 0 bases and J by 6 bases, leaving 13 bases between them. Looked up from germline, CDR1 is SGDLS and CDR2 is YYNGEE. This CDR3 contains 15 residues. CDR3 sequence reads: CASSVGGGGPQPQHF. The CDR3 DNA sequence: TGTGCCAGCAGCGTAGGTGGCGGGGGGCCTCAGCCCCAGCATTTT.

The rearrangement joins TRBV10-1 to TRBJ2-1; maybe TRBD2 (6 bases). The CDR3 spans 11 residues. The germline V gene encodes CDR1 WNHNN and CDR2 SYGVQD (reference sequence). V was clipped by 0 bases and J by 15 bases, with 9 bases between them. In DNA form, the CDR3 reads TGCGCCAGCAGTGAGTCGCGGGGCATGTTCTTC. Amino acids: CASSESRGMFF.

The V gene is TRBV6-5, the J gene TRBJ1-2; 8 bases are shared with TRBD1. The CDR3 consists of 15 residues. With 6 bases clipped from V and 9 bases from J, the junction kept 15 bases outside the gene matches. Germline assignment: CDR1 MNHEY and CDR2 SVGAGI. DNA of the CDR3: TGTGCCAGCAGAGACACCACAGGGGGTCCTTCGAGCTACACCTTC. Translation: CASRDTTGGPSSYTF.

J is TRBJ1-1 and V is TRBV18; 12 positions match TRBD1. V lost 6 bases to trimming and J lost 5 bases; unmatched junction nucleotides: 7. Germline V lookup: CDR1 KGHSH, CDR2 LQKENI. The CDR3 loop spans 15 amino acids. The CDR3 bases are TGTGCCAGCTCCACGTCGGGACAGGGGGCTACTGAAGCTTTCTTT. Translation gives CASSTSGQGATEAFF. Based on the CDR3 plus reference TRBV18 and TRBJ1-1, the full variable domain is NAGVMQNPRHLVRRRGQEARLRCSPMKGHSHVYWYRQLPEEGLKFMVYLQKENIIDESGMPKERFSAEFPKEGPSILRIQQVVRGDSAAYFCASSTSGQGATEAFFGQGTRLTVV.

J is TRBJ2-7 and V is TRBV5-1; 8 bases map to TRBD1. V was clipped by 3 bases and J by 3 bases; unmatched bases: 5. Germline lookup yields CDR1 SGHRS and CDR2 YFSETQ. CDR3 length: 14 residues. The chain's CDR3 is CASSSTTGVYEQYF. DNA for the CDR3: TGCGCCAGCAGCTCAACGACAGGGGTCTACGAGCAGTACTTC.

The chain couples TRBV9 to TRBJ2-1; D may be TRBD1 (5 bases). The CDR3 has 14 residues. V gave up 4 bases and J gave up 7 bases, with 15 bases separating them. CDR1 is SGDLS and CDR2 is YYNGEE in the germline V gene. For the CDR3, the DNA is TGTGCCAGCAGCCCCCTGGGGCTAGGTAATGAGCAGTTCTTC. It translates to CASSPLGLGNEQFF.

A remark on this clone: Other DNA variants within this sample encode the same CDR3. The CDR3: CASSLASGGSYNEQFF. The CDR3 coding sequence is TGCGCCAGCAGCTTGGCCAGCGGGGGCTCCTACAATGAGCAGTTCTTC. J is TRBJ2-1 and V is TRBV5-1; TRBD2 agrees at 8 bases. V dropped 0 bases and J dropped 0; count of bases not matched to a gene: 2. The CDR3 contains 16 residues. Germline V CDR1 and CDR2: SGHRS, YFSETQ.

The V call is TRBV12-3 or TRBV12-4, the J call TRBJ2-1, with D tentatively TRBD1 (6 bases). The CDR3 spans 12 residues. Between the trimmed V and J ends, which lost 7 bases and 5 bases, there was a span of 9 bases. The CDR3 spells CASIRTDNEQFF. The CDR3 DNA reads TGTGCCAGCATACGGACAGACAATGAGCAGTTCTTC.

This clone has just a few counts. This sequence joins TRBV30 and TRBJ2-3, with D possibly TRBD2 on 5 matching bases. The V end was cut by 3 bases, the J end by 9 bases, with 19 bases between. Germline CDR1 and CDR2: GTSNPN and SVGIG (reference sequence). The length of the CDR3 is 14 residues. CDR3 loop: CAWSQMLAIDTQYF. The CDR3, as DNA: TGTGCCTGGAGCCAAATGCTAGCAATTGACACGCAGTATTTT.

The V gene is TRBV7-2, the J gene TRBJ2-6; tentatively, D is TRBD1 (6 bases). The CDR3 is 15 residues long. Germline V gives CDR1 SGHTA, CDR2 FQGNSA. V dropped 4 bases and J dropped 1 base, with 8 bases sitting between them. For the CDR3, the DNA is TGTGCCAGCAGCTCCAGGGGTTCTGGGGCCAACGTCCTGACTTTC. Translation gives CASSSRGSGANVLTF.

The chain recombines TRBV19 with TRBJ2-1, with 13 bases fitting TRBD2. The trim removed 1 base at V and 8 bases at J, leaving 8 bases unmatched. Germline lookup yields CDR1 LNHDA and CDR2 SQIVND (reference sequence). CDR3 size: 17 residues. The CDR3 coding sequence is TGTGCCAGTAGTATAGGGCTAACTAGCGGGAGGGCCTATGAGCAGTTCTTC. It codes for CASSIGLTSGRAYEQFF.

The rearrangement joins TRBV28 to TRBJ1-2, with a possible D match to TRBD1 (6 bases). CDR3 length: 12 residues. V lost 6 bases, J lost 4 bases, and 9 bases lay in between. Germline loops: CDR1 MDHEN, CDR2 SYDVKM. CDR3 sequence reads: CASSRQVYGYTF. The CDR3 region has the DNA TGTGCCAGCAGCCGACAGGTCTATGGCTACACCTTC.

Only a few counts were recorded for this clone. The CDR3 sequence is CATSGLGTSGGSTDTQYF. DNA for the CDR3: TGTGCCACCAGTGGCCTAGGGACTAGCGGGGGCAGCACAGATACGCAGTATTTT. The chain combines TRBV24-1 with TRBJ2-3, with 14 bases aligning to TRBD2. Unmatched junction bases numbered 6, after V lost 5 bases and J lost 0 bases. This CDR3 has 18 amino acids. The V gene's germline CDR1 is KGHDR and CDR2 SFDVKD.

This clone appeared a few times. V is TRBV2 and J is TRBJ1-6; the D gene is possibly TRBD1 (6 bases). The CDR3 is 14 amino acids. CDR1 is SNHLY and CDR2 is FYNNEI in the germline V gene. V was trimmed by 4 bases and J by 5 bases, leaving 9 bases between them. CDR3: CASSGTENNSPLHF. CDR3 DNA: TGTGCCAGCAGTGGGACAGAAAATAATTCACCCCTCCACTTT.

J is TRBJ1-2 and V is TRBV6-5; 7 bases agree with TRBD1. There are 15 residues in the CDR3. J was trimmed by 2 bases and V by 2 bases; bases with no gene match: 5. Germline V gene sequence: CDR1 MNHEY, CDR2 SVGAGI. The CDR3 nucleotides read TGTGCCAGCAGTTACCGATGGGACAGAAACTATGGCTACACCTTC. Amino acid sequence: CASSYRWDRNYGYTF.

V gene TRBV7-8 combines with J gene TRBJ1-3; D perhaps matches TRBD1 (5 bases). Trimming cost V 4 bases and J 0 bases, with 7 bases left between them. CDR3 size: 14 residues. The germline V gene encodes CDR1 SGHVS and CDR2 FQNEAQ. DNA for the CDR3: TGTGCCAGCAGCTCCGGGGGCTCTGGAAACACCATATATTTT. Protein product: CASSSGGSGNTIYF. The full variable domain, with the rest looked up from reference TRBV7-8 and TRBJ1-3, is GAGVSQSPRYKVAKRGQDVALRCDPISGHVSLFWYQQALGQGPEFLTYFQNEAQLDKSGLPSDRFFAERPEGSVSTLKIQRTQQEDSAVYLCASSSGGSGNTIYFGEGSWLTVV.

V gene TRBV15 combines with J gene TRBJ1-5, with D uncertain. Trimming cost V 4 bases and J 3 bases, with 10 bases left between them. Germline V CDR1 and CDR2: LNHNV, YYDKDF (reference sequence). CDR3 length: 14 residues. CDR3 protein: CATSTGGVNQPQHF. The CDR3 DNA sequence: TGTGCCACCAGCACTGGCGGGGTCAATCAGCCCCAGCATTTT.

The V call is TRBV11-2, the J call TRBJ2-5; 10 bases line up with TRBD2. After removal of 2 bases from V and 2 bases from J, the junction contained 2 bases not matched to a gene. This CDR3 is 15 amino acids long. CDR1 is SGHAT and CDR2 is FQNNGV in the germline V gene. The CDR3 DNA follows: TGTGCCAGCAGCTTAAGCGGGAGGGTACAAGAGACCCAGTACTTC. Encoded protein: CASSLSGRVQETQYF.

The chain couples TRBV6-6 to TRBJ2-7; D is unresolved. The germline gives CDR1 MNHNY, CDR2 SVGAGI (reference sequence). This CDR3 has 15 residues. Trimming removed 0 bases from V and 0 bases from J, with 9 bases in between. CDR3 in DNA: TGTGCCAGCAGTTACTCCGGTCCTCACTCCTACGAGCAGTACTTC. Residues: CASSYSGPHSYEQYF.

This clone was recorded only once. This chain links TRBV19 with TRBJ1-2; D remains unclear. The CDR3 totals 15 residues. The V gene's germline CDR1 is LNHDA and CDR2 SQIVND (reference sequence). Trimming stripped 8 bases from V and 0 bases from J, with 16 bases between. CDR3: CASSRLSVTNYGYTF. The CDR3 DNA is TGTGCCAGTTCCAGACTGTCGGTTACTAACTATGGCTACACCTTC.

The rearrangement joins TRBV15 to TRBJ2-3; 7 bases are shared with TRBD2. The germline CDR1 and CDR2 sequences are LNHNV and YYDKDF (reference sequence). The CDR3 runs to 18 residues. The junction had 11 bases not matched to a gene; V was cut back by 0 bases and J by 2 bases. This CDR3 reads CATSRDRGPGRNTDTQYF. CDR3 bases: TGTGCCACCAGCAGAGATCGGGGTCCCGGGAGGAACACAGATACGCAGTATTTT.

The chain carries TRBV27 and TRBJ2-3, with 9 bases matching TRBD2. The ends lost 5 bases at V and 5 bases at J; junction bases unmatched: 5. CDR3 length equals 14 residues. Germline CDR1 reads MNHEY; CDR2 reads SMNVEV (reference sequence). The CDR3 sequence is CASSIGTSRDTQYF. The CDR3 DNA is TGTGCCAGCAGTATTGGGACTAGCCGAGATACGCAGTATTTT.

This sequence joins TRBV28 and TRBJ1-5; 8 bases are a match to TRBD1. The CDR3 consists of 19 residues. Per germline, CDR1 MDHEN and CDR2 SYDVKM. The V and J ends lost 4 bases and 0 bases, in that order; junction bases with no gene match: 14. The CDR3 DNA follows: TGTGCCAGCAGTTCAGGGGGCGCGGAGGTCCTAAATAGCAATCAGCCCCAGCATTTT. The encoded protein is CASSSGGAEVLNSNQPQHF. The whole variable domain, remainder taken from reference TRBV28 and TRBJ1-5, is DVKVTQSSRYLVKRTGEKVFLECVQDMDHENMFWYRQDPGLGLRLIYFSYDVKMKEKGDIPEGYSVSREKKERFSLILESASTNQTSMYLCASSSGGAEVLNSNQPQHFGDGTRLSIL.

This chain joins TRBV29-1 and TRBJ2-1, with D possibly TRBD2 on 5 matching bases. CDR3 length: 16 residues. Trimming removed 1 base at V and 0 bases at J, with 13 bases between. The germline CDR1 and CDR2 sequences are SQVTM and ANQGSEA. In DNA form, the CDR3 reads TGCAGCGTTGAAGGGTCGAGACGGGGCTCCTACAATGAGCAGTTCTTC. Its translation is CSVEGSRRGSYNEQFF.

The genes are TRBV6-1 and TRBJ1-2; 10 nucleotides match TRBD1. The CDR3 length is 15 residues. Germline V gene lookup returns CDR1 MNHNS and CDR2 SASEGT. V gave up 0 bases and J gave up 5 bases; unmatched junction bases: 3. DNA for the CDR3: TGTGCCAGCAGTGAAGCGGGACAGGGGAGGTATGGCTACACCTTC. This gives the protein CASSEAGQGRYGYTF.

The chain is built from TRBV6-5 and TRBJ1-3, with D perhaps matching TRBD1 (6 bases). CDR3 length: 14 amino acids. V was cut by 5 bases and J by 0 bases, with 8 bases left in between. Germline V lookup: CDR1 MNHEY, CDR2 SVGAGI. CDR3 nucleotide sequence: TGTGCCAGCAGTAAGGACAGCTCTGGAAACACCATATATTTT. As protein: CASSKDSSGNTIYF.

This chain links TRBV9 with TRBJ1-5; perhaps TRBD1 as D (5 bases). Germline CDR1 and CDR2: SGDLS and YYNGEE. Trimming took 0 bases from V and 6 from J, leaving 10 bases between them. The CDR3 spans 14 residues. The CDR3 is CASSVGGGGQPQHF. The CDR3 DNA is TGTGCCAGCAGCGTAGGTGGGGGAGGTCAGCCCCAGCATTTT.